What follows are 5 T cell receptor beta chains derived from one specimen sequenced in a study of graft-versus-host responses after intestinal transplantation. Sequencing used immunoSEQ multiplex PCR; TCRdb keeps in-frame clones, though not all of them. The data show about 120,000 clones, with just over 90% seen just once and about 0.2% held by the top ten. No antigen has been identified for these receptors. This specimen was unstimulated CD4+ T cells sorted from spleen or lymph node cells, taken before transplant. These receptors originate from a human donor who was the organ donor for an intestinal transplant.

This rearrangement joins TRBV9 to TRBJ2-2; the match to TRBD1 covers 7 bases. Germline V CDR1 and CDR2: SGDLS, YYNGEE. With V trimmed by 4 bases and J by 3 bases, 3 bases remained unmatched. This CDR3 comprises 14 residues. CDR3 residues: CASSFTGDTGELFF. As DNA, the CDR3 is TGTGCCAGCAGCTTTACAGGGGACACCGGGGAGCTGTTTTTT.

The chain joins TRBV27 to TRBJ2-7; 9 nucleotides agree with TRBD2. The CDR3 contains 17 residues. V shed 4 bases, J shed 3 bases, and the junction held 13 bases outside the gene matches. Germline assignment: CDR1 MNHEY and CDR2 SMNVEV (reference sequence). In DNA, the CDR3 is TGTGCCAGCAGTTCGATTACGACCGGGACTAGCCACTACGAGCAGTACTTC. This codes for CASSSITTGTSHYEQYF.

V and J are TRBV19 and TRBJ2-1, with 7 bases that match TRBD1. CDR1 is LNHDA and CDR2 is SQIVND in the germline V gene (reference sequence). The J segment lost 9 bases and the V segment lost 8 bases, leaving 7 bases of the junction unmatched. The CDR3 sequence is 12 residues long. CDR3 in DNA: TGTGCCAGTGACGACAGGGATAGTGAGCAGTTCTTC. It encodes CASDDRDSEQFF.

This rearrangement joins TRBV6-5 to TRBJ1-2; D is unclear. Germline V gene data show CDR1 as MNHEY and CDR2 as SVGAGI. The V end lost 6 bases, the J end lost 4 bases, and 9 bases lay between the germline ends. The CDR3 has 12 amino acids. This CDR3 reads CASRRHRYGYTF. CDR3 in DNA: TGTGCCAGCAGGAGACACCGCTATGGCTACACCTTC.

The chain is built from TRBV6-5 and TRBJ1-2, with D unclear. The CDR3 contains 13 residues. CDR1 and CDR2 (germline): MNHEY, SVGAGI. The ends were cut back, 0 bases at V and 8 bases at J, with 10 bases in the middle. This CDR3 reads CASSYSGSGGYTF. CDR3 sequence (DNA): TGTGCCAGCAGTTACTCAGGTTCGGGCGGCTACACCTTC.